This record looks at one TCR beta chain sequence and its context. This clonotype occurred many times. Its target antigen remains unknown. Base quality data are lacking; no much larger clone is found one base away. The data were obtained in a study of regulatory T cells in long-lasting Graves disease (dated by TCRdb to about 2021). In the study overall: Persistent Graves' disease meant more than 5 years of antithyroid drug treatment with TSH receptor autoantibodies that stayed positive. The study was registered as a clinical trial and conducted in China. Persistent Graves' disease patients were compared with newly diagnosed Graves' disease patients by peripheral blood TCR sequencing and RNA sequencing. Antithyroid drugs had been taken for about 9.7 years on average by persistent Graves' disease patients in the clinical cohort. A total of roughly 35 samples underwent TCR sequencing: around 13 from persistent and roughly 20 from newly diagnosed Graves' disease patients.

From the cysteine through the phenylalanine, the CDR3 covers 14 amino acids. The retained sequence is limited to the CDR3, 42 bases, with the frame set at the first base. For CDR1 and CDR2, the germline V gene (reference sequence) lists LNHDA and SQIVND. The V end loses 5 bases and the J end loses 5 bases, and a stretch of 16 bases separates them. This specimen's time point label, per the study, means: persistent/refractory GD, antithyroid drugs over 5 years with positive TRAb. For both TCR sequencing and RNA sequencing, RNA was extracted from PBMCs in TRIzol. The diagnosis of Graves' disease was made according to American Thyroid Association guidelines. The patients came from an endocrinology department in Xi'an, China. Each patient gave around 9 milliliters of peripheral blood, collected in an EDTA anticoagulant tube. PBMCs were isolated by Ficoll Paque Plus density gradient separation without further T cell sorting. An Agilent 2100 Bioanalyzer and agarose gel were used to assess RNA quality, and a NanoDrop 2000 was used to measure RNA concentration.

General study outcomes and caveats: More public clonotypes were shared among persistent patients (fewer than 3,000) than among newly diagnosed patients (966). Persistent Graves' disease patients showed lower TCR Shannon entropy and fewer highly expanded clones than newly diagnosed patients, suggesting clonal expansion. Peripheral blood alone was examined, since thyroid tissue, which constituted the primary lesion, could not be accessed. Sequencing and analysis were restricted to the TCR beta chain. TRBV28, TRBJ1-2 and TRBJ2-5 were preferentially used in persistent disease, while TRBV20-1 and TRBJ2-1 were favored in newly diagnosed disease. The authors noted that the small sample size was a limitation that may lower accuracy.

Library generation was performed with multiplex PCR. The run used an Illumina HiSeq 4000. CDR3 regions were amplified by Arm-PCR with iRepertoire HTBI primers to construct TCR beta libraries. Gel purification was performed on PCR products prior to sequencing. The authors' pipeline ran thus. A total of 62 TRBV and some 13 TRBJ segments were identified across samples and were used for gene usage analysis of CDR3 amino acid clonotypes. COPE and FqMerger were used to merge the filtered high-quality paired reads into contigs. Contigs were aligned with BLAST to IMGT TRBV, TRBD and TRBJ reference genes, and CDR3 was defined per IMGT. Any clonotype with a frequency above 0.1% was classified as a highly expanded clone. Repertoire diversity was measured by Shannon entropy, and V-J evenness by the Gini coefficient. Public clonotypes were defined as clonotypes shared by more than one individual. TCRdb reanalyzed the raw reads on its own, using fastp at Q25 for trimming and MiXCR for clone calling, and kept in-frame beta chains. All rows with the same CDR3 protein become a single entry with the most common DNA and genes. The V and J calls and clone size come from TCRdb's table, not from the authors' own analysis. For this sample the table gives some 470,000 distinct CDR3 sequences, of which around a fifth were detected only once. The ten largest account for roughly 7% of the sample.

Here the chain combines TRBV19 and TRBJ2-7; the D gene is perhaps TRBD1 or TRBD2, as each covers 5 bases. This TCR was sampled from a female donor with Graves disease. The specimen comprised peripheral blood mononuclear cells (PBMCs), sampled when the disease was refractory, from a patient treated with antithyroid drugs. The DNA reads TGTGCCAGTAGTCAGGCCACGGGGCAGGACGAGCAGTACTTC. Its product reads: CASSQATGQDEQYF.